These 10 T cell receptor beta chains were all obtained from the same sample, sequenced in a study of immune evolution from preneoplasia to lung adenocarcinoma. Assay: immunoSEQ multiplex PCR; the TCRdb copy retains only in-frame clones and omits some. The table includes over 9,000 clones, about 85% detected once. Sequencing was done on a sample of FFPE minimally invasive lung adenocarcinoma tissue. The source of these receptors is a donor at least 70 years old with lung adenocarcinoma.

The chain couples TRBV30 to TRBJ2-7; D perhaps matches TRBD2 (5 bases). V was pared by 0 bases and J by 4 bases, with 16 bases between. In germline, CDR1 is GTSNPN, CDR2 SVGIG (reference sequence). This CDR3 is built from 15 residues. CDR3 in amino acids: CAWSVGGAGVYEQYF. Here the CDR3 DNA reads TGTGCCTGGAGTGTAGGCGGAGCCGGGGTATACGAGCAGTACTTC.

The CDR3 loop reads CASSLARETANYGYTF. The CDR3 nucleotides read TGTGCCAGCAGCTTAGCGCGGGAGACAGCTAACTATGGCTACACCTTC. The chain couples TRBV7-9 to TRBJ1-2, with D maybe TRBD1 (5 bases). Germline assignment: CDR1 SEHNR and CDR2 FQNEAQ (reference sequence). Trimming removed 0 bases at V and 0 bases at J, with 11 bases between. This CDR3 has 16 amino acids.

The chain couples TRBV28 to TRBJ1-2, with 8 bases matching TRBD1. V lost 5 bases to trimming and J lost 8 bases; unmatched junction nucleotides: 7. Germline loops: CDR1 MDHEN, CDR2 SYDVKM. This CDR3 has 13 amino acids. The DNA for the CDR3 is TGTGCCAGCAGTCTCTGGACAGGGTGGGGCTACACCTTC. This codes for CASSLWTGWGYTF.

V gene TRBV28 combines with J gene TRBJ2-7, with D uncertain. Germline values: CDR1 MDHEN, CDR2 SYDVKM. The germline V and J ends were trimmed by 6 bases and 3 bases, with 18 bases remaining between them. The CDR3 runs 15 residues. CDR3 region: CASRRQNPRFYEQYF. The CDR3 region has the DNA TGTGCCAGCAGACGGCAGAATCCGCGGTTCTACGAGCAGTACTTC.

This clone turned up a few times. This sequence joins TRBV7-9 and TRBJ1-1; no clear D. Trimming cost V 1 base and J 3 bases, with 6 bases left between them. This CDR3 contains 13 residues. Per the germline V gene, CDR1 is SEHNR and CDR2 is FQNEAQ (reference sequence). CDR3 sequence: CASSLGDYTEAFF. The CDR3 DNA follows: TGTGCCAGCAGCTTAGGAGATTACACTGAAGCTTTCTTT.

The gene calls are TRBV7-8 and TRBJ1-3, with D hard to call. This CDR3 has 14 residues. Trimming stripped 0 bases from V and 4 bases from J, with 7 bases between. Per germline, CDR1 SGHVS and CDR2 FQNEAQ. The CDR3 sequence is CASSLARRGNTIYF. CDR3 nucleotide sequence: TGTGCCAGCAGCTTAGCCCGGAGGGGAAACACCATATATTTT. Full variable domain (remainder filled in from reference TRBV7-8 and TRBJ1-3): GAGVSQSPRYKVAKRGQDVALRCDPISGHVSLFWYQQALGQGPEFLTYFQNEAQLDKSGLPSDRFFAERPEGSVSTLKIQRTQQEDSAVYLCASSLARRGNTIYFGEGSWLTVV.

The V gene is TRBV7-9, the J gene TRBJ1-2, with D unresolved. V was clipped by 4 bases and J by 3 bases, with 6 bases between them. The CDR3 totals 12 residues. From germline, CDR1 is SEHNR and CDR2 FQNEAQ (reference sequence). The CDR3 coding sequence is TGTGCCAGCAGCTCTAAGTACTATGGCTACACCTTC. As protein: CASSSKYYGYTF.

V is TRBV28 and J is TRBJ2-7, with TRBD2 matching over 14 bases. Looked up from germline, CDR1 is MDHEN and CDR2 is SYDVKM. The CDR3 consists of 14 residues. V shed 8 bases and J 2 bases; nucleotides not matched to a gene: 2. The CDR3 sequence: CASVGLAGAYEQYF. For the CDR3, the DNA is TGTGCCAGCGTGGGACTAGCGGGAGCCTACGAGCAGTACTTC.

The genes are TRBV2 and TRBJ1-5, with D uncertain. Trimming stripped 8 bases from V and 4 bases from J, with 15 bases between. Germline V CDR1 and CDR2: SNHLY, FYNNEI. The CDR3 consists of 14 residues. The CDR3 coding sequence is TGTGCCAGCTCCATAGGCAGGCAAAATCAGCCCCAGCATTTT. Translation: CASSIGRQNQPQHF.

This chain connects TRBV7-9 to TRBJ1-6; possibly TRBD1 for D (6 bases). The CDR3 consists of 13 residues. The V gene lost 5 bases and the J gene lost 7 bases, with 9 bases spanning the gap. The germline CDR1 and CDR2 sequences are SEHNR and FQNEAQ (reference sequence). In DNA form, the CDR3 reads TGTGCCAGCAGCAGAACAGGGAATTCACCCCTCCACTTT. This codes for CASSRTGNSPLHF.